The 21 T cell receptor beta chains listed next were all sequenced from one sample in a study of beta chain features in type 1 diabetes. All of the isolated RNA was reverse transcribed, so expressed TCRB transcripts were sequenced. The table came from immunoSEQ multiplex PCR; TCRdb's copy has only in-frame clones and leaves some out. This sample has about 360,000 clones; around an eighth occur once, and the top ten carry approximately 0.015%. Material for sequencing was naive CD4+ T cells from blood. Receptor source: a man between 18 and 29 years old in good health.

The CDR3 DNA follows: TGTGCCAGCAGCCCGACCACTAGCGTAGGGTTCGAGCAGTACTTC. Translated: CASSPTTSVGFEQYF. This chain links TRBV9 with TRBJ2-7; 7 nucleotides align to TRBD2. This CDR3 spans 15 amino acids. V was pared by 4 bases and J by 6 bases, with 13 bases of the junction left unmatched. Germline V gene lookup returns CDR1 SGDLS and CDR2 YYNGEE.

The chain has TRBV9 and TRBJ2-1; 9 bases match TRBD2. The CDR3 covers 17 residues. Looked up from germline, CDR1 is SGDLS and CDR2 is YYNGEE. V shed 3 bases, J shed 4 bases, and the junction held 11 bases outside the gene matches. The CDR3 DNA reads as TGTGCCAGCAGCGCCCTATCTAGCGGGATAGGTTACAATGAGCAGTTCTTC. It specifies CASSALSSGIGYNEQFF.

J is TRBJ1-2 and V is TRBV5-1, with TRBD1 as a possible D gene (5 bases). Germline V gives CDR1 SGHRS, CDR2 YFSETQ. The ends were cut back, 4 bases at V and 8 bases at J, with 15 bases in the middle. This CDR3 spans 13 amino acids. In nucleotides, the CDR3 is TGCGCCAGCAGCCCCAGGGTAAGCGACGGCTACACCTTC. Protein: CASSPRVSDGYTF. Variable domain in full (rest from reference TRBV5-1 and TRBJ1-2): KAGVTQTPRYLIKTRGQQVTLSCSPISGHRSVSWYQQTPGQGLQFLFEYFSETQRNKGNFPGRFSGRQFSNSRSEMNVSTLELGDSALYLCASSPRVSDGYTFGSGTRLTVV.

The J gene is TRBJ2-1, the V gene TRBV6-6; possible D gene TRBD1, 7 bases. Germline CDR1 is MNHNY and CDR2 is SVGAGI (reference sequence). The V end lost 6 bases, the J end lost 5 bases, and 11 bases lay between the germline ends. This CDR3 is 13 amino acids long. CDR3 in DNA: TGTGCCAGCAGGGCGGGACAGAACAATGAGCAGTTCTTC. Its translation: CASRAGQNNEQFF.

This clone has just a few counts. The rearrangement links TRBV7-9 to TRBJ1-2; a possible D gene is TRBD1 (6 bases). CDR1 SEHNR and CDR2 FQNEAQ come from the germline V gene (reference sequence). V lost 1 base to trimming and J lost 7 bases, with 10 bases between them. The CDR3 runs 13 residues. The CDR3 reads CASSLEQGRGYTF. CDR3 coding DNA: TGTGCCAGCAGCTTAGAACAGGGCCGTGGCTACACCTTC.

The V and J genes are TRBV5-1 and TRBJ2-1; tentatively, D is TRBD2 (6 bases). Trimming removed 3 bases from V and 7 bases from J, with 8 bases in between. The V gene's germline CDR1 is SGHRS and CDR2 YFSETQ. The CDR3 has 12 amino acids. CDR3 nucleotide sequence: TGCGCCAGCAGCTACGGGAGTAATGAGCAGTTCTTC. The encoded protein is CASSYGSNEQFF. The full variable domain, with the rest looked up from reference TRBV5-1 and TRBJ2-1, is KAGVTQTPRYLIKTRGQQVTLSCSPISGHRSVSWYQQTPGQGLQFLFEYFSETQRNKGNFPGRFSGRQFSNSRSEMNVSTLELGDSALYLCASSYGSNEQFFGPGTRLTVL.

The chain has TRBV28 and TRBJ1-2; 8 bases line up with TRBD1. V was pared by 11 bases and J by 0 bases, with 8 bases of the junction left unmatched. The CDR3 has 14 residues. The germline gives CDR1 MDHEN, CDR2 SYDVKM. The CDR3 loop is CALQGARANYGYTF. In DNA form, the CDR3 reads TGTGCCCTTCAGGGGGCGAGGGCTAACTATGGCTACACCTTC.

This clone was detected a few times. The rearrangement uses TRBV5-6 and TRBJ1-1; a weak D match, TRBD1 (6 bases). The CDR3 consists of 15 residues. Germline lookup yields CDR1 SGHDT and CDR2 YYEEEE. V was shortened by 1 base and J by 9 bases, with 19 bases between the two germline ends. CDR3 protein: CASSLFGRAGTKAFF. CDR3 DNA sequence: TGTGCCAGCAGCTTGTTCGGGCGCGCCGGGACAAAAGCTTTCTTT.

J is TRBJ2-7 and V is TRBV2, with D tentatively TRBD2 (5 bases). The CDR3 is made up of 12 amino acids. Germline CDR1 SNHLY, CDR2 FYNNEI. The V and J ends lost 6 bases and 4 bases respectively, with 10 bases between them. The CDR3 loop reads CASRTQRYEQYF. Here the CDR3 DNA reads TGTGCCAGCAGGACTCAGCGGTACGAGCAGTACTTC. The whole variable domain, filled in from reference TRBV2 and TRBJ2-7, reads EPEVTQTPSHQVTQMGQEVILRCVPISNHLYFYWYRQILGQKVEFLVSFYNNEISEKSEIFDDQFSVERPDGSNFTLKIRSTKLEDSAMYFCASRTQRYEQYFGPGTRLTVT.

J is TRBJ2-3 and V is TRBV10-3; 7 bases map to TRBD2. This CDR3 comprises 14 residues. The germline gives CDR1 ENHRY, CDR2 SYGVKD. The J segment lost 4 bases and the V segment lost 6 bases, leaving 7 bases of the junction unmatched. The CDR3 protein is CAISYGGSADTQYF. The CDR3 DNA is TGTGCCATCAGCTATGGCGGGAGTGCAGATACGCAGTATTTT.

The V and J genes are TRBV4-3 and TRBJ2-7; D possibly corresponds to TRBD1 (5 bases). The CDR3 length is 13 residues. Germline CDR1 is LGHNA and CDR2 is YSLEER. Between the trimmed V and J ends, which lost 4 bases and 3 bases, there was a span of 10 bases. CDR3 amino acids: CASSRIQGYEQYF. In DNA, the CDR3 is TGCGCCAGCAGCCGGATCCAGGGCTACGAGCAGTACTTC.

This clone was detected a few times. The gene calls are TRBV15 and TRBJ1-2, with 10 bases fitting TRBD1. Germline assignment: CDR1 LNHNV and CDR2 YYDKDF (reference sequence). CDR3 length: 16 amino acids. The V segment lost 2 bases and the J segment 7 bases; nucleotides outside the gene matches: 10. The CDR3 protein is CATSRPPGQGWAGYTF. DNA of the CDR3: TGTGCCACCAGCAGACCCCCGGGACAGGGGTGGGCTGGCTACACCTTC. Based on the CDR3 plus reference TRBV15 and TRBJ1-2, the full variable domain is DAMVIQNPRYQVTQFGKPVTLSCSQTLNHNVMYWYQQKSSQAPKLLFHYYDKDFNNEADTPDNFQSRRPNTSFCFLDIRSPGLGDTAMYLCATSRPPGQGWAGYTFGSGTRLTVV.

V and J are TRBV29-1 and TRBJ1-2; 8 bases agree with TRBD1. The junction had 5 bases not matched to a gene; V was cut back by 5 bases and J by 3 bases. CDR1 SQVTM and CDR2 ANQGSEA come from the germline V gene. The CDR3 runs 13 residues. The CDR3 reads CSVIGQGDYGYTF. CDR3 sequence (DNA): TGCAGCGTTATCGGACAGGGCGACTATGGCTACACCTTC. Full variable domain (rest looked up from reference TRBV29-1 and TRBJ1-2): SAVISQKPSRDICQRGTSLTIQCQVDSQVTMMFWYRQQPGQSLTLIATANQGSEATYESGFVIDKFPISRPNLTFSTLTVSNMSPEDSSIYLCSVIGQGDYGYTFGSGTRLTVV.

This clone was observed a few times. The genes are TRBV9 and TRBJ2-7; no reliable D call. The V end lost 4 bases, the J end lost 2 bases, and 16 bases lay between the germline ends. The CDR3 is 15 amino acids. Germline values: CDR1 SGDLS, CDR2 YYNGEE. Here the CDR3 DNA reads TGTGCCAGCAGCTCTGGTGGTGGGCAGACCTACGAGCAGTACTTC. Protein: CASSSGGGQTYEQYF.

V and J are TRBV18 and TRBJ1-1; D is perhaps TRBD1 (6 bases). The CDR3 covers 14 residues. V lost 2 bases, J lost 0 bases, and 7 bases lay in between. Germline CDR1 reads KGHSH; CDR2 reads LQKENI. Here the CDR3 reads CASSPTGLNTEAFF. CDR3 sequence (DNA): TGTGCCAGCTCACCAACAGGGTTGAACACTGAAGCTTTCTTT. Full variable domain (outside the CDR3, taken from reference TRBV18 and TRBJ1-1): NAGVMQNPRHLVRRRGQEARLRCSPMKGHSHVYWYRQLPEEGLKFMVYLQKENIIDESGMPKERFSAEFPKEGPSILRIQQVVRGDSAAYFCASSPTGLNTEAFFGQGTRLTVV.

This clone was observed a few times. In DNA form, the CDR3 reads TGCAGCGTTGAAGAAAACAGGGGTGGCTACACCTTC. Amino acid sequence: CSVEENRGGYTF. The rearrangement uses TRBV29-1 and TRBJ1-2, with 7 nucleotides matching TRBD1. The ends lost 0 bases at V and 7 bases at J; junction bases unmatched: 2. This CDR3 is built from 12 residues. CDR1 and CDR2 (germline): SQVTM, ANQGSEA.

The chain employs TRBV7-8 and TRBJ1-3; D is unresolved. The length of the CDR3 is 13 residues. V was trimmed by 6 bases and J by 1 base, leaving 7 bases between them. Germline CDR1 reads SGHVS; CDR2 reads FQNEAQ. DNA of the CDR3: TGTGCCAGCAGTCGCGGGTCTGGAAACACCATATATTTT. The encoded protein is CASSRGSGNTIYF.

This chain uses TRBV4-3 with TRBJ1-5; D may be TRBD1 (6 bases). V lost 1 base and J lost 7, with 14 bases in between. Per the germline V gene, CDR1 is LGHNA and CDR2 is YSLEER. The CDR3 loop spans 15 amino acids. In nucleotides, the CDR3 is TGCGCCAGCAGCCAAGGGGTTTCAGGGGTACAGCCCCAGCATTTT. This translates into CASSQGVSGVQPQHF.

The sample holds a few counts of this clone. This sequence joins TRBV7-9 and TRBJ1-2, with 9 bases aligning to TRBD1. CDR1 is SEHNR and CDR2 is FQNEAQ in the germline V gene (reference sequence). The CDR3 runs 13 residues. The V and J ends lost 3 bases and 8 bases, in that order; junction bases with no gene match: 4. In nucleotides, the CDR3 is TGTGCCAGCAGCTTCACAGGGGGCCGAGGCTACACCTTC. Protein: CASSFTGGRGYTF.

In its sample, this clone was seen a few times. The gene calls are TRBV29-1 and TRBJ1-1; 9 positions agree with TRBD1. The CDR3 contains 13 residues. Germline CDR1 and CDR2: SQVTM and ANQGSEA. V lost 7 bases to trimming and J lost 5 bases; unmatched junction nucleotides: 8. In DNA, the CDR3 is TGCAGCGCCGAGACAGGGGGGGGTACTGAAGCTTTCTTT. This gives the protein CSAETGGGTEAFF.

The J gene is TRBJ2-7, the V gene TRBV4-3, with D uncertain. Trimming shortened V by 4 bases and J by 4 bases, and 14 bases separated the two germline ends. The germline V gene encodes CDR1 LGHNA and CDR2 YSLEER. The CDR3 has 14 residues. CDR3 sequence (DNA): TGCGCCAGCAGCCGAGATCTCCTAGGATACGAGCAGTACTTC. Its translation is CASSRDLLGYEQYF.